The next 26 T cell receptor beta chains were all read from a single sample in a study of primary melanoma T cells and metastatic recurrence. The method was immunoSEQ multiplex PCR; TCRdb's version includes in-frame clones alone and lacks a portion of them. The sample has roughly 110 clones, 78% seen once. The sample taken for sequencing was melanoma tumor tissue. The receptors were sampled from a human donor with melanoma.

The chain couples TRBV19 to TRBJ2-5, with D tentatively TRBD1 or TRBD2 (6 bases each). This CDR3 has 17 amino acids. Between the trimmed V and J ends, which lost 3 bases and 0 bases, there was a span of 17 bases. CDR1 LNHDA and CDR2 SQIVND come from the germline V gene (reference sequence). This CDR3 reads CASSIGPGGVDQETQYF. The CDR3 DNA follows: TGTGCCAGTAGTATTGGCCCCGGGGGCGTCGACCAAGAGACCCAGTACTTC.

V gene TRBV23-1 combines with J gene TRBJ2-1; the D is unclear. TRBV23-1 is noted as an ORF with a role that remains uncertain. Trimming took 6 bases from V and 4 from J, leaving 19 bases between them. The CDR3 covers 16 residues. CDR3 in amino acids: CASSHTPSPVYNEQFF. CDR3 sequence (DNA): TGCGCCAGCAGCCACACCCCCTCTCCGGTATACAATGAGCAGTTCTTC.

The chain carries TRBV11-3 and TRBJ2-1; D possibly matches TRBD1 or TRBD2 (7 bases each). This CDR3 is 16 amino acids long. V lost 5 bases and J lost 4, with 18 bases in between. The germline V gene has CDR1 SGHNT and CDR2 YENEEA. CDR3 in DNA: TGTGCCAGCAGCCCCAGGGGGGGTAGCGATTACAATGAGCAGTTCTTC. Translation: CASSPRGGSDYNEQFF.

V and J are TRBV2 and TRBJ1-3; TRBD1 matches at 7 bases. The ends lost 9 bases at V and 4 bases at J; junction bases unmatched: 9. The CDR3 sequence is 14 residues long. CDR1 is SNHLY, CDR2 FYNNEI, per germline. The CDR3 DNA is TGTGCCAGTCTTGAAATGACAGGGGGAAACACCATATATTTT. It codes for CASLEMTGGNTIYF. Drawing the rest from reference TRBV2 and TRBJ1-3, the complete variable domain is EPEVTQTPSHQVTQMGQEVILRCVPISNHLYFYWYRQILGQKVEFLVSFYNNEISEKSEIFDDQFSVERPDGSNFTLKIRSTKLEDSAMYFCASLEMTGGNTIYFGEGSWLTVV.

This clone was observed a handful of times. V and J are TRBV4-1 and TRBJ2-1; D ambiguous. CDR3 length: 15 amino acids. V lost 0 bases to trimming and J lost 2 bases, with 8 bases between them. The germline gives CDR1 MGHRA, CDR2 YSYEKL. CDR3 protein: CASSQDWGTYNEQFF. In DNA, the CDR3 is TGCGCCAGCAGCCAAGATTGGGGAACCTACAATGAGCAGTTCTTC.

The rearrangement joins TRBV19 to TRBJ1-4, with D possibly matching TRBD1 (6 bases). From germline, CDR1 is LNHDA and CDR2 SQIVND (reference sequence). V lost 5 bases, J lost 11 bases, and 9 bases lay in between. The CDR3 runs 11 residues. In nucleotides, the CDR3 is TGTGCCAGTAGTCGAGGACAGAAACTGTTTTTT. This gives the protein CASSRGQKLFF.

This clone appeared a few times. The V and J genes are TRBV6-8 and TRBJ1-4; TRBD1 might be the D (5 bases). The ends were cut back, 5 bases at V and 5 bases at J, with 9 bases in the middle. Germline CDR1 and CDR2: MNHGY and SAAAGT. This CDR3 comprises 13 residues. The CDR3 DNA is TGTGCCAGCAGTGAGACAGTGAATGAAAAACTGTTTTTT. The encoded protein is CASSETVNEKLFF.

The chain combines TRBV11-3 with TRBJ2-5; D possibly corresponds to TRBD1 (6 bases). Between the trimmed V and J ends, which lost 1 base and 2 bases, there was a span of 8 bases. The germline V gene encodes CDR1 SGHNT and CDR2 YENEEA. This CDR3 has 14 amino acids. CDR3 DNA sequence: TGTGCCAGCAGCTTAGGAGGACAGCAAGAGACCCAGTACTTC. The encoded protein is CASSLGGQQETQYF.

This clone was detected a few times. CDR3 amino acids: CASRPLGGSSTDTQYF. The CDR3, as DNA: TGTGCCAGCAGACCCCTGGGGGGCTCTAGCACAGATACGCAGTATTTT. The gene calls are TRBV6-8 and TRBJ2-3; D might be TRBD1 or TRBD2, each matching 6 bases. V was shortened by 6 bases and J by 0 bases, with 16 bases between the two germline ends. Germline-derived CDR1 and CDR2 are MNHGY and SAAAGT. This CDR3 has 16 residues.

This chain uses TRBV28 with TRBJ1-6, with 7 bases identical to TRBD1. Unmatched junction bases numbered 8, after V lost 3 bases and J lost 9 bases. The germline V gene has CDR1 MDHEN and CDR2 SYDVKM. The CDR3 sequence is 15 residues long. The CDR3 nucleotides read TGTGCCAGCAGTTTCCCAGGGGGGGGCGGTTCACCCCTCCACTTT. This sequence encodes CASSFPGGGGSPLHF.

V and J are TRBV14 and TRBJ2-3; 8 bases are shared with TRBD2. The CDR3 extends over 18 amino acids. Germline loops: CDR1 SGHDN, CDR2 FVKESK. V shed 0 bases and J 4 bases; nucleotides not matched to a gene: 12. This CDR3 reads CASSQETGLVPGADTQYF. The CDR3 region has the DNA TGTGCCAGCAGCCAAGAGACGGGACTAGTTCCGGGAGCAGATACGCAGTATTTT. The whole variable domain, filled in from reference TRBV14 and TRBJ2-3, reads EAGVTQFPSHSVIEKGQTVTLRCDPISGHDNLYWYRRVMGKEIKFLLHFVKESKQDESGMPNNRFLAERTGGTYSTLKVQPAELEDSGVYFCASSQETGLVPGADTQYFGPGTRLTVL.

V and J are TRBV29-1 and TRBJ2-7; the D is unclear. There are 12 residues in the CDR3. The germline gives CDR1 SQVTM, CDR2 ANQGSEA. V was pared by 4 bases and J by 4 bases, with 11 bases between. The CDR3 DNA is TGCAGCGTTGCGACCCGGGCTTACGAGCAGTACTTC. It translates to CSVATRAYEQYF.

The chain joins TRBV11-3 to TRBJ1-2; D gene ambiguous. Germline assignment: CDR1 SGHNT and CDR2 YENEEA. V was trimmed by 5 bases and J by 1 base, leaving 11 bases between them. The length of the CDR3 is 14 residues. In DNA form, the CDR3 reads TGTGCCAGCAGCCAAGGACGGGATAACTATGGCTACACCTTC. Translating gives CASSQGRDNYGYTF.

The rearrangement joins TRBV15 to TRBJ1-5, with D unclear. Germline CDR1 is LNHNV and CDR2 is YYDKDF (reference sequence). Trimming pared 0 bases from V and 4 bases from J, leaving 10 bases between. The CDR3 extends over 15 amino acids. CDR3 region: CATSRDAQINQPQHF. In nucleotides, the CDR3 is TGTGCCACCAGCAGAGATGCCCAGATTAATCAGCCCCAGCATTTT. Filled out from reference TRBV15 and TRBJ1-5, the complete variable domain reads DAMVIQNPRYQVTQFGKPVTLSCSQTLNHNVMYWYQQKSSQAPKLLFHYYDKDFNNEADTPDNFQSRRPNTSFCFLDIRSPGLGDTAMYLCATSRDAQINQPQHFGDGTRLSIL.

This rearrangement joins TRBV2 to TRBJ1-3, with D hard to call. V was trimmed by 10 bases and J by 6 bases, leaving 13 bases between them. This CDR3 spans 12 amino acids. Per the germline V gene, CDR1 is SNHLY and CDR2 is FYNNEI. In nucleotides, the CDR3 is TGTGCCACTGGCGACCGCGCAAACACCATATATTTT. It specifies CATGDRANTIYF.

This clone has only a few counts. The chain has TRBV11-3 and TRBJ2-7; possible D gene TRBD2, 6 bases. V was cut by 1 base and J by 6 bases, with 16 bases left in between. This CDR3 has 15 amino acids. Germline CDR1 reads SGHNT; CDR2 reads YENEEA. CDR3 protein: CASSLGGRLRGEQYF. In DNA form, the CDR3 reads TGTGCCAGCAGCTTAGGAGGGAGGTTGCGGGGCGAGCAGTACTTC.

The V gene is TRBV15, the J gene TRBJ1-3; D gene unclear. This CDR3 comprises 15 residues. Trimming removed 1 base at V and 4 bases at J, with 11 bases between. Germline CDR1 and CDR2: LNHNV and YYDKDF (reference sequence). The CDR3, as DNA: TGTGCCACCAGCAGAGGGGTTTCGGAGGGAAACACCATATATTTT. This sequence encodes CATSRGVSEGNTIYF.

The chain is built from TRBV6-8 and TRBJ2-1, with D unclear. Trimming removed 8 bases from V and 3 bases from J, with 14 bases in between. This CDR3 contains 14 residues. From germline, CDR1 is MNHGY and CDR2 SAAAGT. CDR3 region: CASAWAVRYNEQFF. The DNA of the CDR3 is TGTGCCAGCGCTTGGGCCGTACGCTACAATGAGCAGTTCTTC.

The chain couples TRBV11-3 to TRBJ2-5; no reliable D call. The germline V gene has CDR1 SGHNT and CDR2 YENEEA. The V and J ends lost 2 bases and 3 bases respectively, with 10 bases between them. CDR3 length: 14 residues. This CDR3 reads CASSLSSRKETQYF. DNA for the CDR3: TGTGCCAGCAGCTTATCGAGTCGAAAAGAGACCCAGTACTTC.

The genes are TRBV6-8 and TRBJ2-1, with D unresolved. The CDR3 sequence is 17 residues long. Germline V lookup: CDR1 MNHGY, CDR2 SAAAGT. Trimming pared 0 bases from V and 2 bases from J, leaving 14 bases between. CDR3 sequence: CASSYSKSRWTYNEQFF. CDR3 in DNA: TGTGCCAGCAGTTACTCGAAATCCAGGTGGACCTACAATGAGCAGTTCTTC.

The CDR3 DNA reads TGTGCCAGCAGCCGGATCGGACAGGGGATTATTAATTCACCCCTCCACTTT. It codes for CASSRIGQGIINSPLHF. V is TRBV11-3 and J is TRBJ1-6; 9 bases are shared with TRBD1. V was clipped by 5 bases and J by 6 bases; unmatched bases: 11. CDR3 length: 17 amino acids. Germline CDR1 SGHNT, CDR2 YENEEA.

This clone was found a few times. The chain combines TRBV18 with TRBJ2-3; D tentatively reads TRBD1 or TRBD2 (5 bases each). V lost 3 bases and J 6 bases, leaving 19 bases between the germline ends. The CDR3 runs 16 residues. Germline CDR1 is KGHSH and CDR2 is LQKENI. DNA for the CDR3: TGTGCCAGCTCACCCGCGCTGGGGACCGCGGACGATACGCAGTATTTT. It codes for CASSPALGTADDTQYF.

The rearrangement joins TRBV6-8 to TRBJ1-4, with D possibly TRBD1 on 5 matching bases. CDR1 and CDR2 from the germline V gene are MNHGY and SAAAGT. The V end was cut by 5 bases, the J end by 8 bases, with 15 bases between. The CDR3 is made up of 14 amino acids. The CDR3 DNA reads TGTGCCAGCAGTGCCCTCGGCCGGGGGGAAAAACTGTTTTTT. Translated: CASSALGRGEKLFF.

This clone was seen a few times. The CDR3 DNA reads as TGTGCCATCAATGACGGATCCTACGAGCAGTACTTC. This translates into CAINDGSYEQYF. V and J are TRBV6-8 and TRBJ2-7; D not certain. Trimming cost V 10 bases and J 1 base, with 11 bases left between them. This CDR3 contains 12 residues. CDR1 is MNHGY, CDR2 SAAAGT, per germline.

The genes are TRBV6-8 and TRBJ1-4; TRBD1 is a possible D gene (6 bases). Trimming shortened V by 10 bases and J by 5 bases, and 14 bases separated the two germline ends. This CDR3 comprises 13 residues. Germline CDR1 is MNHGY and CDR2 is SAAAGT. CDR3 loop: CATRGPENEKLFF. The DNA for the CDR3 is TGTGCCACCCGGGGGCCGGAGAATGAAAAACTGTTTTTT.

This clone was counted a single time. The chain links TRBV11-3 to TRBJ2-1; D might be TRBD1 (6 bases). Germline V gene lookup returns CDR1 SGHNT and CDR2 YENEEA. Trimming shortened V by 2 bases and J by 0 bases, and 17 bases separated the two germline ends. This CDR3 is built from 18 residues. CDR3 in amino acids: CASSLSQGGKSSYNEQFF. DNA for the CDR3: TGTGCCAGCAGCTTATCACAAGGGGGTAAATCCTCCTACAATGAGCAGTTCTTC.